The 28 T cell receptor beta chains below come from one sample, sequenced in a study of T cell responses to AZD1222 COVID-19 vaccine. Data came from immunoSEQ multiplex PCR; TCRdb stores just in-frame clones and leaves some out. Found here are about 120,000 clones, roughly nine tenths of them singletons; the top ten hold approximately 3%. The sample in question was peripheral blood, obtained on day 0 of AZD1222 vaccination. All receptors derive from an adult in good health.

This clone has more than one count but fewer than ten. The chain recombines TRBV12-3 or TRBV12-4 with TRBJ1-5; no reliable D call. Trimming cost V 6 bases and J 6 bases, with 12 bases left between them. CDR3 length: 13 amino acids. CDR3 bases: TGTGCCAGCAGGGAGACTTCGGCTCAGCCCCAGCATTTT. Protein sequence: CASRETSAQPQHF.

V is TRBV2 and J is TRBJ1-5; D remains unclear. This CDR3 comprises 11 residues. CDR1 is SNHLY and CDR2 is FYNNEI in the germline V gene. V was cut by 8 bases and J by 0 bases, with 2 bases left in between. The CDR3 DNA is TGTGCCAGCGGTAGCAATCAGCCCCAGCATTTT. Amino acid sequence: CASGSNQPQHF.

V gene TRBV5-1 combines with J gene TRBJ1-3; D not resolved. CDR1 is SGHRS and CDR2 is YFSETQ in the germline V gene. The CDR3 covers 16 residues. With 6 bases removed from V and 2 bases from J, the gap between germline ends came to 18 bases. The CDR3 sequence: CASNRGEGEAGNTIYF. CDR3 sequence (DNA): TGCGCCAGCAACCGCGGGGAGGGAGAGGCTGGAAACACCATATATTTT.

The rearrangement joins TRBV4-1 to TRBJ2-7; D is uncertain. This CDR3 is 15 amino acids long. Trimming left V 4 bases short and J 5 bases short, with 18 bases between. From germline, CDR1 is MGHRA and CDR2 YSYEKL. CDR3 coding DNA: TGCGCCAGCAGCCCCCGTGGGTTTGGTGGGGACGAGCAGTACTTC. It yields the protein CASSPRGFGGDEQYF.

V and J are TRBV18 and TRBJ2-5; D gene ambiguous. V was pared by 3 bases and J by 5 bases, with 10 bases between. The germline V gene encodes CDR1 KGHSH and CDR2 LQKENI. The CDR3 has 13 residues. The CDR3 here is CASSPTPVETQYF. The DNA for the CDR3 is TGTGCCAGCTCACCCACGCCCGTGGAGACCCAGTACTTC.

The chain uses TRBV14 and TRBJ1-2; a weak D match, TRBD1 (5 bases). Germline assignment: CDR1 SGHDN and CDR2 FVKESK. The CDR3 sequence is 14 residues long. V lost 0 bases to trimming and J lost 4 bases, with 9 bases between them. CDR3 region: CASSQDRAGYGYTF. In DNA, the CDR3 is TGTGCCAGCAGCCAAGACAGGGCTGGCTATGGCTACACCTTC.

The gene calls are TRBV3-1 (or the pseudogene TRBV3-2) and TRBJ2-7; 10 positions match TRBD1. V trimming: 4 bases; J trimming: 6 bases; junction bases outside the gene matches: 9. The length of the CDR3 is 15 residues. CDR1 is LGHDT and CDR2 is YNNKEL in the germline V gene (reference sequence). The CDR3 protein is CASSLSTGQGFEQYF. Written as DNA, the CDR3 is TGTGCCAGCAGCCTCTCAACGGGACAGGGGTTCGAGCAGTACTTC.

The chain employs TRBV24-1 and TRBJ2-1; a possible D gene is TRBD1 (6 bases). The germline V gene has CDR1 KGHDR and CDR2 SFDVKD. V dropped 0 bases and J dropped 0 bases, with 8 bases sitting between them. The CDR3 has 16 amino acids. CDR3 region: CATSDLRGSSYNEQFF. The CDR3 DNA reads TGTGCCACCAGTGATTTGAGGGGGAGCTCCTACAATGAGCAGTTCTTC.

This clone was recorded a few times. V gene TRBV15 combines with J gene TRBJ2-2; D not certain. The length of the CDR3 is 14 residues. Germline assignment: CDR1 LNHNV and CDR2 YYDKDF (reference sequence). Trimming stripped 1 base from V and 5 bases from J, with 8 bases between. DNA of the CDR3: TGTGCCACCAGCAGAGTCGGCTGGACCGGGGAGCTGTTTTTT. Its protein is CATSRVGWTGELFF.

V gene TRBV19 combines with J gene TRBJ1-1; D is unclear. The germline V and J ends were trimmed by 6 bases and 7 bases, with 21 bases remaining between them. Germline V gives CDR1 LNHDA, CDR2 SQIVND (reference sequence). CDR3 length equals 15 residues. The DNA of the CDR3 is TGTGCCAGTAGACTCCGTTTGACCCACCTTAATGAAGCTTTCTTT. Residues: CASRLRLTHLNEAFF.

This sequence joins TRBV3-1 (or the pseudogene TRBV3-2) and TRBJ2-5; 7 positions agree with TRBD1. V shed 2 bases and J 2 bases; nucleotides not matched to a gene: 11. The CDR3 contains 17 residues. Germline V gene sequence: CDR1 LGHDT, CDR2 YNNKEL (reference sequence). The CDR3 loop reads CASSQPTGQLHQETQYF. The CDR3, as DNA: TGTGCCAGCAGCCAACCGACGGGACAGCTACATCAAGAGACCCAGTACTTC.

The CDR3: CATGWPSEQYF. CDR3 sequence (DNA): TGTGCCACCGGTTGGCCGAGCGAGCAGTACTTC. The chain carries TRBV27 and TRBJ2-7; D gene ambiguous. The CDR3 has 11 amino acids. V was pared by 10 bases and J by 6 bases, with 13 bases between. CDR1 is MNHEY and CDR2 is SMNVEV in the germline V gene (reference sequence).

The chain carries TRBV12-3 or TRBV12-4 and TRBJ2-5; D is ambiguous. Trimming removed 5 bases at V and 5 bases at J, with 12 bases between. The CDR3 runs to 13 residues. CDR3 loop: CASSPRIRETQYF. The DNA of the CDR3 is TGTGCCAGCAGTCCCCGGATTAGGGAGACCCAGTACTTC.

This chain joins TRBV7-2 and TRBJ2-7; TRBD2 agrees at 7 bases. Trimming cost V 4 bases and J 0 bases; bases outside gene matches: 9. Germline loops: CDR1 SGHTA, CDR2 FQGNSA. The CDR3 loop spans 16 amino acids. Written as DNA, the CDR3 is TGTGCCAGCAGCTCCCCCACTAGCGAGCTCTCCTACGAGCAGTACTTC. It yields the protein CASSSPTSELSYEQYF.

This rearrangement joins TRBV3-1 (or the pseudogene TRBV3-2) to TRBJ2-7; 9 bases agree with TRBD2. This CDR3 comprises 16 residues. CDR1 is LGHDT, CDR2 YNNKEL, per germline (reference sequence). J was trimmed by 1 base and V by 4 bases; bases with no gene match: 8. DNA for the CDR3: TGTGCCAGCAGCCCTGGTGGGAGCGGGGGGTCCTACGAGCAGTACTTC. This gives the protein CASSPGGSGGSYEQYF.

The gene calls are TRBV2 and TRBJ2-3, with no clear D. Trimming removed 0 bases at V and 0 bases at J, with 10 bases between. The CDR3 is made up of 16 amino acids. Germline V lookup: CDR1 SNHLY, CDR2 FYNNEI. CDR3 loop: CASSEAGRASTDTQYF. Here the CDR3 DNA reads TGTGCCAGCAGTGAAGCGGGCAGAGCTAGCACAGATACGCAGTATTTT.

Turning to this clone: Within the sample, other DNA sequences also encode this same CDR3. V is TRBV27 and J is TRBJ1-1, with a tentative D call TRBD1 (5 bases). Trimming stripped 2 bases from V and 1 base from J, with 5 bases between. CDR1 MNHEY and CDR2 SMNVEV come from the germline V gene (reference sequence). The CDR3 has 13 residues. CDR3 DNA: TGTGCCAGCAGTTTAGGGGGGAACACTGAAGCTTTCTTT. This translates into CASSLGGNTEAFF.

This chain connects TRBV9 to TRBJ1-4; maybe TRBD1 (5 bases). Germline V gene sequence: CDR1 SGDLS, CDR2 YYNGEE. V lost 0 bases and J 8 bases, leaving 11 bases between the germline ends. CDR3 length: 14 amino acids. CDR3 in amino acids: CASSVERGGEKLFF. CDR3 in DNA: TGTGCCAGCAGCGTAGAAAGGGGAGGCGAAAAACTGTTTTTT.

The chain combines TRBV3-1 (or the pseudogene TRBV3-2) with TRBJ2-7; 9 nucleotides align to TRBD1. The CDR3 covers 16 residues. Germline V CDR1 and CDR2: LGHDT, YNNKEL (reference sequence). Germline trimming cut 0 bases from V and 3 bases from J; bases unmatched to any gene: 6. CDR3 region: CASSQDLDRGYYEQYF. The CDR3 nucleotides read TGTGCCAGCAGCCAAGATCTGGACAGGGGATACTACGAGCAGTACTTC.

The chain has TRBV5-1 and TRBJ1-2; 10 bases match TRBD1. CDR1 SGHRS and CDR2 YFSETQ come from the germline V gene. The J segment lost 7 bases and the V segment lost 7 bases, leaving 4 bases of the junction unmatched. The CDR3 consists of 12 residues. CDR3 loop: CASGDRGPGYTF. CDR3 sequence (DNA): TGCGCCAGCGGAGACAGGGGGCCTGGCTACACCTTC.

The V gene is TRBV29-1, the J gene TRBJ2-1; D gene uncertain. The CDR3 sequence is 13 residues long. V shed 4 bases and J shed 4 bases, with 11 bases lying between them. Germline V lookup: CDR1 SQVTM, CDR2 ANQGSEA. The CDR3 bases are TGCAGCGTTGTTTGGCTAAATTACAATGAGCAGTTCTTC. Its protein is CSVVWLNYNEQFF.

The CDR3 sequence is CASSLGQGLPTSYEQYF. The CDR3 DNA reads TGTGCCAGCAGCTTAGGACAGGGACTACCGACATCCTACGAGCAGTACTTC. V and J are TRBV7-9 and TRBJ2-7, with D perhaps TRBD1 or TRBD2 (7 bases each). CDR3 length: 17 amino acids. The V gene lost 1 base and the J gene lost 1 base, with 17 bases spanning the gap. Germline values: CDR1 SEHNR, CDR2 FQNEAQ (reference sequence).

Written as DNA, the CDR3 is TGTGCCAGCAGCTTCCTAGCTGGGTACTATGGCTACACCTTC. This translates into CASSFLAGYYGYTF. The J gene is TRBJ1-2, the V gene TRBV5-6; D is undetermined. V was shortened by 2 bases and J by 3 bases, with 11 bases between the two germline ends. The CDR3 length is 14 residues. Germline assignment: CDR1 SGHDT and CDR2 YYEEEE.

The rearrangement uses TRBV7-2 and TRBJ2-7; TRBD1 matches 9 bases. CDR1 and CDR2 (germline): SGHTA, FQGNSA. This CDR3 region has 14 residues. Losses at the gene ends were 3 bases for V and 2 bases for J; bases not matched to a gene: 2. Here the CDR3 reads CASSFDRGAYEQYF. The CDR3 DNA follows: TGTGCCAGCAGCTTTGACAGGGGGGCCTACGAGCAGTACTTC. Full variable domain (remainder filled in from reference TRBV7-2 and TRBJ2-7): GAGVSQSPSNKVTEKGKDVELRCDPISGHTALYWYRQSLGQGLEFLIYFQGNSAPDKSGLPSDRFSAERTGGSVSTLTIQRTQQEDSAVYLCASSFDRGAYEQYFGPGTRLTVT.

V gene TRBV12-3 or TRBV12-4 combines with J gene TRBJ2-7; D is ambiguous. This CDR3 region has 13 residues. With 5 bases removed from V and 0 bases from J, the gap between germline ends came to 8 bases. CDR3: CASSLESSYEQYF. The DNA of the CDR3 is TGTGCCAGCAGTCTCGAAAGCTCCTACGAGCAGTACTTC.

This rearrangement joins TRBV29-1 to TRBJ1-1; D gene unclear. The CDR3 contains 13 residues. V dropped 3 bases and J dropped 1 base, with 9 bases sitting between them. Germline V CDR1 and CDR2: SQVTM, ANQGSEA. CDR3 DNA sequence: TGCAGCGTTGACGCCGGCCCGAACACTGAAGCTTTCTTT. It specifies CSVDAGPNTEAFF.

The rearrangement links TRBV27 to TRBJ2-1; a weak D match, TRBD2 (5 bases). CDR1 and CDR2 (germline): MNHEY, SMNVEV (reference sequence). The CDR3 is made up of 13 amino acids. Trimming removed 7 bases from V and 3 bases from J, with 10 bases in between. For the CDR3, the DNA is TGTGCCAGCAAGGTGGGAGACTACAATGAGCAGTTCTTC. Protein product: CASKVGDYNEQFF.

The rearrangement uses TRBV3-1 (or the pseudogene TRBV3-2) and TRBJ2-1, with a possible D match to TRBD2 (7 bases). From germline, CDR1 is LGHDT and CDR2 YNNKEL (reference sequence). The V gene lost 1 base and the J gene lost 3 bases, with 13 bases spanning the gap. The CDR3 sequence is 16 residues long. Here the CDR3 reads CASSQGRGARYNEQFF. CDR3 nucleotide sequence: TGTGCCAGCAGCCAAGGACGGGGGGCCCGCTACAATGAGCAGTTCTTC.